These 4 T cell receptor beta chains originate from one sample sequenced in a study of technical replicates of blood from several donors. Libraries were prepared by immunoSEQ multiplex PCR; TCRdb keeps only in-frame clonotypes and omits some of them. This sample has more than 50,000 clones; 85% to 90% occur once, and the top ten carry 4.5% to 6.5%. Sequences were obtained from PBMCs. Source of these receptors: a human donor in good health. Some clones in this sample may be carry-over from other donors' samples.

This chain's CDR3 is CASSVAPGGGKGYTF. The CDR3 bases are TGTGCCAGCAGCGTAGCTCCAGGGGGCGGGAAGGGCTACACCTTC. J is TRBJ1-2 and V is TRBV9; 8 nucleotides agree with TRBD1. The CDR3 runs 15 residues. The germline V gene has CDR1 SGDLS and CDR2 YYNGEE. V lost 0 bases and J lost 8; bases outside the gene matches: 9.

As for this clone: The junction differs from germline at one of its ends, possibly a read error. The V gene is TRBV13, the J gene TRBJ2-5; TRBD2 aligns across 13 bases. The V gene's germline CDR1 is PRHDT and CDR2 FYEKMQ (reference sequence). The CDR3 has 17 residues. The CDR3 is CASSIGLAGANQETQYF. The CDR3 DNA reads as TGTGCCAGCAGCATAGGACTAGCGGGGGCCAACCAAGAGACCCAGTACTTC.

The V and J genes are TRBV4-3 and TRBJ2-7, with 7 bases identical to TRBD1. This CDR3 comprises 15 residues. Trimming at V came to 0 bases and at J to 7 bases, leaving 9 bases not matched to a gene. Germline values: CDR1 LGHNA, CDR2 YSLEER. The CDR3 nucleotides read TGCGCCAGCAGCCAAGACCCCGGGACAGACTGGGAGCAGTACTTC. It translates to CASSQDPGTDWEQYF.

This clone was detected only a few times. The CDR3 sequence: CASSLGTGSWGYTF. The CDR3 nucleotides read TGTGCCAGCAGCTTGGGGACAGGATCTTGGGGCTACACCTTC. V gene TRBV5-4 combines with J gene TRBJ1-2, with 7 bases identical to TRBD1. The V gene end was trimmed by 0 bases and the J gene end by 8 bases; junction bases not matched to a gene: 7. The CDR3 loop spans 14 amino acids. The germline CDR1 and CDR2 sequences are SGHNT and YYREEE (reference sequence).